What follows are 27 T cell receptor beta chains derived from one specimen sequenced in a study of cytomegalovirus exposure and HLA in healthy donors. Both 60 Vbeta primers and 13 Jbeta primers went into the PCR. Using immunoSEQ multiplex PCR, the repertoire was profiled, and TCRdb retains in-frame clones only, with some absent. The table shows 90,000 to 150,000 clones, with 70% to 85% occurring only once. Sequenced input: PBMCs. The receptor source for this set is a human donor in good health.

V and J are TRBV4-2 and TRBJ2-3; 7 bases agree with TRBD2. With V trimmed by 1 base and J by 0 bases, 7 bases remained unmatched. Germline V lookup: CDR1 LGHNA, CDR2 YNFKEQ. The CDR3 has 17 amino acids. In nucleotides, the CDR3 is TGTGCCAGCAGCCAAGGGGCTAGCGGCTCTAGCACAGATACGCAGTATTTT. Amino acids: CASSQGASGSSTDTQYF.

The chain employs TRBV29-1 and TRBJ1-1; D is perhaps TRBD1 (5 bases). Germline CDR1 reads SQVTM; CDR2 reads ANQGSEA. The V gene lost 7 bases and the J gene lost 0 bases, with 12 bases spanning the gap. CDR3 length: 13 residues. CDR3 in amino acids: CSARQSVNTEAFF. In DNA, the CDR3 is TGCAGCGCCCGACAGTCCGTGAACACTGAAGCTTTCTTT.

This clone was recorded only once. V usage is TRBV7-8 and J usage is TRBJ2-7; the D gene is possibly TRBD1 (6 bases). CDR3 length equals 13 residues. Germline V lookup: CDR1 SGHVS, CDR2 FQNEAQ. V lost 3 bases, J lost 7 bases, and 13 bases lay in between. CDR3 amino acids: CASSFLNDREQYF. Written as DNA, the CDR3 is TGTGCCAGCAGCTTCCTAAATGACAGGGAGCAGTACTTC.

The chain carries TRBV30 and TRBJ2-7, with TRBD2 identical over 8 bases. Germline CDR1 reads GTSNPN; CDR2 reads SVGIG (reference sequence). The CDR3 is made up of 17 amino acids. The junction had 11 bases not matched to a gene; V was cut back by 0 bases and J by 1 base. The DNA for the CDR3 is TGTGCCTGGAGTGTAGAGCGGGAGACCCTCTTTTCCTACGAGCAGTACTTC. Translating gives CAWSVERETLFSYEQYF.

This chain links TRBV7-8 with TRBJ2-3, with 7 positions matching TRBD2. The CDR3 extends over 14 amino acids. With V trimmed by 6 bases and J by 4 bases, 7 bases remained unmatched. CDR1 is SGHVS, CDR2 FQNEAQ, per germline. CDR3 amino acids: CASRRGGEADTQYF. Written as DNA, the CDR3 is TGTGCCAGCAGGCGGGGAGGGGAGGCAGATACGCAGTATTTT.

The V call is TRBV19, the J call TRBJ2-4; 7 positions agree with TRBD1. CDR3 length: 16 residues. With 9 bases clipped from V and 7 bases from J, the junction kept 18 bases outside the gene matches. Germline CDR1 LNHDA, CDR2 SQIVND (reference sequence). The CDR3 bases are TGTGCCAGCAACGGGGAGAGGGGGCCCGATTCGAACATTCAGTACTTC. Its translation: CASNGERGPDSNIQYF.

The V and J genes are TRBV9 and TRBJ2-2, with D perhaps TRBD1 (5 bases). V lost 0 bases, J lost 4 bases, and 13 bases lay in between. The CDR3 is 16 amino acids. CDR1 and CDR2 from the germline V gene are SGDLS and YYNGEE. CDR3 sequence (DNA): TGTGCCAGCAGCGTAGGGCCCATCCAGGGCACCGGGGAGCTGTTTTTT. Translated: CASSVGPIQGTGELFF.

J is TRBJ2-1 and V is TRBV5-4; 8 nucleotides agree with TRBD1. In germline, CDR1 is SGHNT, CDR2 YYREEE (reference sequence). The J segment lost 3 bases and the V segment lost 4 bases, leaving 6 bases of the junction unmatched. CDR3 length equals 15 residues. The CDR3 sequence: CASSHRTGIYNEQFF. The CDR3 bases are TGTGCCAGCAGCCACCGGACAGGGATCTACAATGAGCAGTTCTTC.

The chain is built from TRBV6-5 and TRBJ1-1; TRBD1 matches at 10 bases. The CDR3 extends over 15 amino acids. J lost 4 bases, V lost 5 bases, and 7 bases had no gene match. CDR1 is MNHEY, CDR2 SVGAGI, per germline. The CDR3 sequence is CASSPRTGGSTEAFF. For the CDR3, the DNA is TGTGCCAGCAGTCCCCGGACAGGGGGAAGCACTGAAGCTTTCTTT.

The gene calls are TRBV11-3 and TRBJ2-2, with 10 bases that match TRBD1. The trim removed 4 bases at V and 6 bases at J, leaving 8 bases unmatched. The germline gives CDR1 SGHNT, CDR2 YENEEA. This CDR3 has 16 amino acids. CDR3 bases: TGTGCCAGCAGCTCCCTACCGGGACAGGGGTCCGGGGAGCTGTTTTTT. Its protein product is CASSSLPGQGSGELFF.

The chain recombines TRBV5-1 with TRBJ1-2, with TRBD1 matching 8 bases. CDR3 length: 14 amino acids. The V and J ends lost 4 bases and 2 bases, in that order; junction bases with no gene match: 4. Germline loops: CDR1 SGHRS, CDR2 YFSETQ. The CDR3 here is CASSRRTGNYGYTF. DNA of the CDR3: TGCGCCAGCAGCCGAAGGACAGGGAACTATGGCTACACCTTC.

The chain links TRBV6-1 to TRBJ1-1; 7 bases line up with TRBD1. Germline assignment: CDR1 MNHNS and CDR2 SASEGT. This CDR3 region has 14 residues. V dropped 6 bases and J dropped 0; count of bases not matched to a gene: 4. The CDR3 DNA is TGTGCCAGCAGAAGAGGGACAGTGAACACTGAAGCTTTCTTT. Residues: CASRRGTVNTEAFF.

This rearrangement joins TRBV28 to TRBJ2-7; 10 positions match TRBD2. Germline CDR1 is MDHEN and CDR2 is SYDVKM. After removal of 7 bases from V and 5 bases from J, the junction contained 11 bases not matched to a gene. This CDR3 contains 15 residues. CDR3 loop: CASILTSGNTHEQYF. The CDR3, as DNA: TGTGCCAGCATCCTAACTAGCGGGAATACCCACGAGCAGTACTTC.

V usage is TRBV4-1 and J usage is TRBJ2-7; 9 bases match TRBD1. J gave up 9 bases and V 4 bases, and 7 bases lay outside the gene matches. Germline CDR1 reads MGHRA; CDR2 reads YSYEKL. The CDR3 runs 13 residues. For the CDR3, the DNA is TGCGCCAGCAGCCCTTGGGACAGGGAGGCGCAGTACTTC. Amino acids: CASSPWDREAQYF.

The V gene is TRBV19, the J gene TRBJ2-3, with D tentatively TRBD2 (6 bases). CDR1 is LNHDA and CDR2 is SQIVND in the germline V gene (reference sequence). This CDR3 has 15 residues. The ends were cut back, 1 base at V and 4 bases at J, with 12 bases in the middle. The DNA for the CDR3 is TGTGCCAGTAGTATAGGGGGGGTCGAGGCAGATACGCAGTATTTT. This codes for CASSIGGVEADTQYF. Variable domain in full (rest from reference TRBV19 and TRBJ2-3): DGGITQSPKYLFRKEGQNVTLSCEQNLNHDAMYWYRQDPGQGLRLIYYSQIVNDFQKGDIAEGYSVSREKKESFPLTVTSAQKNPTAFYLCASSIGGVEADTQYFGPGTRLTVL.

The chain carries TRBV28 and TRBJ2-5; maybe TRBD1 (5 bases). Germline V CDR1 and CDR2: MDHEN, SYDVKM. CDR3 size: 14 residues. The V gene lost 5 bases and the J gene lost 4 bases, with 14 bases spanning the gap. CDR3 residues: CASSLPGQGETQYF. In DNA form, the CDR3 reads TGTGCCAGCAGTCTCCCAGGGCAAGGAGAGACCCAGTACTTC.

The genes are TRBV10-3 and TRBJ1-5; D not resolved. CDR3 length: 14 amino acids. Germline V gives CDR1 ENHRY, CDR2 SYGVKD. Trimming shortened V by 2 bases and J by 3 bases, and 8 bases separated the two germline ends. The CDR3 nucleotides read TGTGCCATCAGTGAGAGGCGGAACAATCAGCCCCAGCATTTT. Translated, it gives CAISERRNNQPQHF.

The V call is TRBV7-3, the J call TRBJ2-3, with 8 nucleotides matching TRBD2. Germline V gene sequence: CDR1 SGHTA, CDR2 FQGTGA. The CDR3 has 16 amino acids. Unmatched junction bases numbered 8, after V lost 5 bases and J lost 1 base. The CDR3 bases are TGTGCCAGCAGCCCCGTAGCGGGATTGGGCACAGATACGCAGTATTTT. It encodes CASSPVAGLGTDTQYF. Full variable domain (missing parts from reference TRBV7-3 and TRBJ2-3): GAGVSQTPSNKVTEKGKYVELRCDPISGHTALYWYRQSLGQGPEFLIYFQGTGAADDSGLPNDRFFAVRPEGSVSTLKIQRTERGDSAVYLCASSPVAGLGTDTQYFGPGTRLTVL.

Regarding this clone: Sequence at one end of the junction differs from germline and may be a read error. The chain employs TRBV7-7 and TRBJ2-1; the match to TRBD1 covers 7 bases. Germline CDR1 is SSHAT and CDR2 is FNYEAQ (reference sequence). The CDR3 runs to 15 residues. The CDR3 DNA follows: TGTGCTAGCAGCTTAGAACAGGGGATAGCGAATGAGCAGTTCTTC. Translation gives CASSLEQGIANEQFF.

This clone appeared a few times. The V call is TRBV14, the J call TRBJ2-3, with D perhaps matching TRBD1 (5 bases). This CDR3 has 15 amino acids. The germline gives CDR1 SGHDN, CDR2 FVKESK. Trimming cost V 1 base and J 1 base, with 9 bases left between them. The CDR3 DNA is TGTGCCAGCAGCCAAGCTGGGGCCGGCACAGATACGCAGTATTTT. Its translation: CASSQAGAGTDTQYF.

The CDR3 here is CASSSWGPAQYSYGYTF. The CDR3 DNA follows: TGTGCCAGCAGCTCATGGGGGCCAGCCCAATATTCTTATGGCTACACCTTC. This chain connects TRBV7-8 to TRBJ1-2; D perhaps matches TRBD1 (6 bases). The CDR3 covers 17 residues. The germline V gene encodes CDR1 SGHVS and CDR2 FQNEAQ. The germline V and J ends were trimmed by 4 bases and 5 bases, with 23 bases remaining between them.

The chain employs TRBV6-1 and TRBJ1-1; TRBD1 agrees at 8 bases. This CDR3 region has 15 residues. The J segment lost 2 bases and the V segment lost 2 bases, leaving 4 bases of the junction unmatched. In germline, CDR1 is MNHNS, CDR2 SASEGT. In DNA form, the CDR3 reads TGTGCCAGCAGTGAAAGACAGGGGTCCAACACTGAAGCTTTCTTT. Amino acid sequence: CASSERQGSNTEAFF.

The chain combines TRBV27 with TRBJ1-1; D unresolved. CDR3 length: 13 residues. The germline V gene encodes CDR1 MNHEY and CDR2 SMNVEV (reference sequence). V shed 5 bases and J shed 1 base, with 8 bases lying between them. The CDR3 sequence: CASSPYRNTEAFF. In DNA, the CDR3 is TGTGCCAGCAGTCCTTACAGGAACACTGAAGCTTTCTTT.

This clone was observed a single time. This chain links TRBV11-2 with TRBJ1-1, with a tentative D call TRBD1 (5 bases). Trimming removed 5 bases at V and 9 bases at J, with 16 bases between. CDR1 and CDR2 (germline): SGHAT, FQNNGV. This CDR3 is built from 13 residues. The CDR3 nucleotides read TGTGCCAGCAGCCCGGACACGGTGATTAAAGCTTTCTTT. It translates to CASSPDTVIKAFF.

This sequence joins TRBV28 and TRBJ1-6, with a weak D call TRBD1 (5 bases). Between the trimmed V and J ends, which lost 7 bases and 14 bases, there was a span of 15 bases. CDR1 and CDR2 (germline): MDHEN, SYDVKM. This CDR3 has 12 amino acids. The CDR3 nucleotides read TGTGCCAGCACCTCCCTACGGGGGACCCTCCACTTT. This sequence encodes CASTSLRGTLHF.

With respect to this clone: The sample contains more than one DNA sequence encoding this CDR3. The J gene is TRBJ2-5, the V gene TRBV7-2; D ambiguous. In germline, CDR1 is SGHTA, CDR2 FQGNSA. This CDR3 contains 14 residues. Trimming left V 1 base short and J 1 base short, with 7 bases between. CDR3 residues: CASSLGTAQETQYF. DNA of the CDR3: TGTGCCAGCAGCTTAGGAACAGCCCAAGAGACCCAGTACTTC.

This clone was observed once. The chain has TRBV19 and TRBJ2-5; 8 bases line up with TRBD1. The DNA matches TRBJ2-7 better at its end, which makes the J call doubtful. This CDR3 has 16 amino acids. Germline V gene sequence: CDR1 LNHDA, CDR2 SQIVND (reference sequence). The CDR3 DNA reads TGTGCCAGTAGTATAGCCCAGGGGGCGGGAAACTACGAGCAGTACTTC. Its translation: CASSIAQGAGNYEQYF.